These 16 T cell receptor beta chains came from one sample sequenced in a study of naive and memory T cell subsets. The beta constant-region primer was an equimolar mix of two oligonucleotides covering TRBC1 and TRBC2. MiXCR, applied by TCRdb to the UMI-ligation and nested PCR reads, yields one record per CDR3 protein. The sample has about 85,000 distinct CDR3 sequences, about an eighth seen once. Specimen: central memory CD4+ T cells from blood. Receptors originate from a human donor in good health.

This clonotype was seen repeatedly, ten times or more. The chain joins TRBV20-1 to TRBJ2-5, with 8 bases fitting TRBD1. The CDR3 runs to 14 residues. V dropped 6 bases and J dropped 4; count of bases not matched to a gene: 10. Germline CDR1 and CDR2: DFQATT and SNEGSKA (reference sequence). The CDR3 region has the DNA TGCAGTGCCCCTCCCGGGACAGGTGGAGAGACCCAGTACTTC. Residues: CSAPPGTGGETQYF.

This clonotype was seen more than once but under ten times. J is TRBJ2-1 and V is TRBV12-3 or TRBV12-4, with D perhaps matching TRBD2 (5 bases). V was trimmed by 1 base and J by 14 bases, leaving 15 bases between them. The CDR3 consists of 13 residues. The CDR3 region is CASSLGFDGLEFF. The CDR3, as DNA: TGTGCCAGCAGTTTAGGTTTTGATGGACTCGAGTTCTTC.

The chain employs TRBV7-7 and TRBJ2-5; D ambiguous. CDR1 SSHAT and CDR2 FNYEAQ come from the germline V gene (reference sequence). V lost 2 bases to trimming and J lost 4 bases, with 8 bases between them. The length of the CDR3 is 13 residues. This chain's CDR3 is CASSLQELETQYF. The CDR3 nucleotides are TGTGCCAGCAGCTTACAGGAATTAGAGACCCAGTACTTC.

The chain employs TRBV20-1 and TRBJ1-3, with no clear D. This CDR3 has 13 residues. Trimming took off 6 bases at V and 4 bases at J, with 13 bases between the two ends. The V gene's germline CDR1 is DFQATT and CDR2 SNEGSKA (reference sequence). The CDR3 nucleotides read TGCAGTGCGCTGGTCGCCGGGGGAAACACCATATATTTT. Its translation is CSALVAGGNTIYF.

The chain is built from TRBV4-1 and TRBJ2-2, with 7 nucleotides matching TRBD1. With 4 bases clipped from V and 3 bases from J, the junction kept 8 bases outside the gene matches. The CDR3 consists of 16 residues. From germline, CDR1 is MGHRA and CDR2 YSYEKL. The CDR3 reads CASSPTVQGDTGELFF. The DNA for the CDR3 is TGCGCCAGCAGCCCGACCGTTCAGGGGGACACCGGGGAGCTGTTTTTT.

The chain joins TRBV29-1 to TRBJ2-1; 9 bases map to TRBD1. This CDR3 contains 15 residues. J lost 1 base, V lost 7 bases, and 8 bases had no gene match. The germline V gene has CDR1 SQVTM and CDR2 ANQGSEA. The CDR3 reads CSAGDRGGSYNEQFF. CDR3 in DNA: TGCAGCGCCGGAGACAGGGGGGGGTCCTACAATGAGCAGTTCTTC.

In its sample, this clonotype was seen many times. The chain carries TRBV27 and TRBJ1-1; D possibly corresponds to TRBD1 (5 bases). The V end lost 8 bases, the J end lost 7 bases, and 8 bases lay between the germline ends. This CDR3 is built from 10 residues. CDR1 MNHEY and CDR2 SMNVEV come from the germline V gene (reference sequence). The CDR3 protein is CASGTGEAFF. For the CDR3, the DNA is TGTGCCAGCGGCACAGGTGAAGCTTTCTTT.

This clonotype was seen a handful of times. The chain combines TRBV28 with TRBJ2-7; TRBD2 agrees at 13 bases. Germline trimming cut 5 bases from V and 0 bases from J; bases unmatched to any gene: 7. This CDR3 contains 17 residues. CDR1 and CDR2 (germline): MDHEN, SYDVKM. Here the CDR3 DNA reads TGTGCCAGCAGTCCGCTGACTAGCGGGAGGAGCTCCTACGAGCAGTACTTC. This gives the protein CASSPLTSGRSSYEQYF. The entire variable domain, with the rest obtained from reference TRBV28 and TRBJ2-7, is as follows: DVKVTQSSRYLVKRTGEKVFLECVQDMDHENMFWYRQDPGLGLRLIYFSYDVKMKEKGDIPEGYSVSREKKERFSLILESASTNQTSMYLCASSPLTSGRSSYEQYFGPGTRLTVT.

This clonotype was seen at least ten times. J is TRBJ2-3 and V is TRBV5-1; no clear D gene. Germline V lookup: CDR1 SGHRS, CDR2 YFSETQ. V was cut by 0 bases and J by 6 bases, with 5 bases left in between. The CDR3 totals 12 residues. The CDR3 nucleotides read TGCGCCAGCAGCTTGGAAACCGATACGCAGTATTTT. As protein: CASSLETDTQYF.

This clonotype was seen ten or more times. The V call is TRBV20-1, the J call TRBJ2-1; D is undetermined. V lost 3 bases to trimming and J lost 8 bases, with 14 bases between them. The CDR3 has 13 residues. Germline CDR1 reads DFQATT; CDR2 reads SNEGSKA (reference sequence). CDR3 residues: CSASPGSAYEQFF. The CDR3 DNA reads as TGCAGTGCTAGCCCAGGATCCGCATATGAGCAGTTCTTC.

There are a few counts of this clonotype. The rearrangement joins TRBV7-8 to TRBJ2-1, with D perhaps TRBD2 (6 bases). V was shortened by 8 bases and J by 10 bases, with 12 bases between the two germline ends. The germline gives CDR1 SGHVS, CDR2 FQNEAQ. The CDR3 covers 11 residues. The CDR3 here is CASGGLKEQFF. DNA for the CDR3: TGTGCCAGCGGGGGACTTAAAGAGCAGTTCTTC.

The CDR3 bases are TGTGCCAGCAGCAGAGGGGGTAGCTACGAGCAGTACTTC. Protein sequence: CASSRGGSYEQYF. The chain combines TRBV11-1 with TRBJ2-7; TRBD1 is a possible D gene (6 bases). The CDR3 contains 13 residues. The V gene's germline CDR1 is SGHAT and CDR2 FQDESV (reference sequence). V was clipped by 5 bases and J by 3 bases, with 11 bases between them.

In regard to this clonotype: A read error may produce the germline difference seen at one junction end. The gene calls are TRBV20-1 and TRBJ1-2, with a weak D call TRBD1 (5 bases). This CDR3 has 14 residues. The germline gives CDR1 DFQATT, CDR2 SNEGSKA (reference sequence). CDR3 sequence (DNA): TGCAGTGCTGGAGATGGGGCGGTGGTCTATGGCTACACCTTC. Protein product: CSAGDGAVVYGYTF.

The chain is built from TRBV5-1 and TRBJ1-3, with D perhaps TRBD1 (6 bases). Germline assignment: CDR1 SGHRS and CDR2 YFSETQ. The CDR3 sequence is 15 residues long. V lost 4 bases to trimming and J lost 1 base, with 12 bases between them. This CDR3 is CASSDQGTSGNTIYF. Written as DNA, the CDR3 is TGCGCCAGCAGCGACCAGGGGACGTCTGGAAACACCATATATTTT. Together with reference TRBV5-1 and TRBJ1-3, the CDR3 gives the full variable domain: KAGVTQTPRYLIKTRGQQVTLSCSPISGHRSVSWYQQTPGQGLQFLFEYFSETQRNKGNFPGRFSGRQFSNSRSEMNVSTLELGDSALYLCASSDQGTSGNTIYFGEGSWLTVV.

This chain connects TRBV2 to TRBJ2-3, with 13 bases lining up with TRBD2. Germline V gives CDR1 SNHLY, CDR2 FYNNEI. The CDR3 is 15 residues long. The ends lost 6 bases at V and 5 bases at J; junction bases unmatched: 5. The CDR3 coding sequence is TGTGCCAGCAGGAGACTAGCGGGAGGAGGAGATACGCAGTATTTT. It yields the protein CASRRLAGGGDTQYF.

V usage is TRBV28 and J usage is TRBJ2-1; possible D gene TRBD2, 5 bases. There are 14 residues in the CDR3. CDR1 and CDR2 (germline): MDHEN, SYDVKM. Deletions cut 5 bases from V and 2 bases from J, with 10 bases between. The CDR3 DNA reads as TGTGCCAGCAGTCCCACCGGGACCTACAATGAGCAGTTCTTC. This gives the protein CASSPTGTYNEQFF.